This is a list of T cell receptor beta chains from one sample in a study of OX40 agonist ivuxolimab in advanced cancers. Generated by immunoSEQ multiplex PCR, the TCRdb table keeps only in-frame clones and is missing some. Here the sample spans approximately 64,000 clones, 65% to 90% being singletons. This sample comprised CD4+ or CD8+ T cells sorted from blood, obtained in a trial of the OX40 agonist ivuxolimab. These receptors came from an adult with an advanced solid tumor such as melanoma, head and neck, liver or kidney cancer. Both conserved end residues are trimmed from each CDR3.

CDR3 protein: ASSELAGVSYNEQF
J gene: TRBJ2-1
V gene: TRBV10-2

CDR3 protein: ASSADRGRGYGYT
J gene: TRBJ1-2
V gene: TRBV5-6

CDR3 protein: ASHPKGTRGYEQY
J gene: TRBJ2-7
V gene: TRBV2

CDR3 protein: ASRLGGTSVPDTQY
J gene: TRBJ2-3
V gene: TRBV7-9

CDR3 protein: ASSVAGGPENEQF
J gene: TRBJ2-1
V gene: TRBV9

CDR3 protein: ASAGTSDYEQY
J gene: TRBJ2-7
V gene: TRBV19

CDR3 protein: ASSQRGDRGRFEQF
J gene: TRBJ2-1
V gene: TRBV4-1

CDR3 protein: ASSLGPAPGELF
J gene: TRBJ2-2
V gene: TRBV7-9

CDR3 protein: ASFGPPTGGNTEAF
J gene: TRBJ1-1
V gene: TRBV11-3

CDR3 protein: ASSVAERNTEAF
J gene: TRBJ1-1
V gene: TRBV9

CDR3 protein: ASIGIHEQY
J gene: TRBJ2-7
V gene: TRBV6-5

CDR3 protein: SVGTGQIISGANVLT
J gene: TRBJ2-6
V gene: TRBV29-1

CDR3 protein: ASSLFGDNEQF
J gene: TRBJ2-1
V gene: TRBV28

CDR3 protein: ASSLGVNNEQF
J gene: TRBJ2-1
V gene: TRBV7-2

CDR3 protein: ASSQAPDRANNQPQH
J gene: TRBJ1-5
V gene: TRBV4-1

CDR3 protein: ASSLAWDRVGEQY
J gene: TRBJ2-7
V gene: TRBV5-1

CDR3 protein: ASSFLGTGSGGSDTQY
J gene: TRBJ2-3
V gene: TRBV7-3

CDR3 protein: ASEAGQGYGYT
J gene: TRBJ1-2
V gene: TRBV12-5

CDR3 protein: ASSESRGQPQH
J gene: TRBJ1-5
V gene: TRBV10-1

CDR3 protein: ASSVIRETQY
J gene: TRBJ2-5
V gene: TRBV2

CDR3 protein: ASSRSGQGGGLAGTYEQY
J gene: TRBJ2-7
V gene: TRBV23-1

CDR3 protein: ASSERGTTGNTIY
J gene: TRBJ1-3
V gene: TRBV6-1

CDR3 protein: ASSHLPGLGDNEQF
J gene: TRBJ2-1
V gene: TRBV11-3

CDR3 protein: AISESTGRGSSYEQY
J gene: TRBJ2-7
V gene: TRBV10-3

CDR3 protein: ASSELTVGAF
J gene: TRBJ1-1
V gene: TRBV6-1

CDR3 protein: ASSREYEQY
J gene: TRBJ2-7
V gene: TRBV18

CDR3 protein: ASSMPNRDREAGTEAF
J gene: TRBJ1-1
V gene: TRBV5-1

CDR3 protein: ASSPTRGRGGYT
J gene: TRBJ1-2
V gene: TRBV6-5

CDR3 protein: ASSLREAPYNEQF
J gene: TRBJ2-1
V gene: TRBV7-7

CDR3 protein: ASSLPGENTEAF
J gene: TRBJ1-1
V gene: TRBV5-4

CDR3 protein: ASSHGTQADTQY
J gene: TRBJ2-3
V gene: TRBV5-4

CDR3 protein: ASSYGGNTIY
J gene: TRBJ1-3
V gene: TRBV19

CDR3 protein: ASSLGQGSYNEQF
J gene: TRBJ2-1
V gene: TRBV11-3

CDR3 protein: ASGETSGAPSYEQY
J gene: TRBJ2-7
V gene: TRBV9

CDR3 protein: SAPRGDEQY
J gene: TRBJ2-7
V gene: TRBV20-1

CDR3 protein: SVDNPRASGGDEQF
J gene: TRBJ2-1
V gene: TRBV29-1

CDR3 protein: ASSGASGNTIY
J gene: TRBJ1-3
V gene: TRBV7-2

CDR3 protein: ASSQGGLRMNEQF
J gene: TRBJ2-1
V gene: TRBV4-1

CDR3 protein: ASSDSIRPAGVGNQPQH
J gene: TRBJ1-5
V gene: TRBV6-4

CDR3 protein: AWGPGQLQETQY
J gene: TRBJ2-5
V gene: TRBV30

CDR3 protein: ASSKGERPYEQY
J gene: TRBJ2-7
V gene: TRBV2

CDR3 protein: ASGGYNEQF
J gene: TRBJ2-1
V gene: TRBV2

CDR3 protein: ASRRQDTGELF
J gene: TRBJ2-2
V gene: TRBV5-1

CDR3 protein: ASSVDRGYNEQF
J gene: TRBJ2-1
V gene: TRBV5-1

CDR3 protein: ASSSGQTQETQY
J gene: TRBJ2-5
V gene: TRBV7-7

CDR3 protein: ASSQRLVAF
J gene: TRBJ1-1
V gene: TRBV4-1

CDR3 protein: ATRLAWPADTQY
J gene: TRBJ2-3
V gene: TRBV6-1

CDR3 protein: ASSQPTSRLGANVLT
J gene: TRBJ2-6
V gene: TRBV4-1

CDR3 protein: ATRFWTGRNTEAF
J gene: TRBJ1-1
V gene: TRBV10-3

CDR3 protein: ASRGLAGAYEQY
J gene: TRBJ2-7
V gene: TRBV5-1